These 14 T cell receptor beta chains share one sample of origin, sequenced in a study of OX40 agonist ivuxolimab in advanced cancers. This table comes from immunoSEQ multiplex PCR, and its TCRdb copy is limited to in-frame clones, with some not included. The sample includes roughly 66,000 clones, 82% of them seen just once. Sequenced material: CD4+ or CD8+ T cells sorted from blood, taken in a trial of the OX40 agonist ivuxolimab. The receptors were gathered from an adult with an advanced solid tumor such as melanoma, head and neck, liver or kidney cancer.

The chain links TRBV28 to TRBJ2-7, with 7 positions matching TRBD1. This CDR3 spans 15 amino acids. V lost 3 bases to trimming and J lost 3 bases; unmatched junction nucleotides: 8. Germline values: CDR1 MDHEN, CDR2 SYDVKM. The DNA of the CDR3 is TGTGCCAGCAGTTTTCTGGGACAGCCTAACTACGAGCAGTACGTC. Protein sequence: CASSFLGQPNYEQYV.

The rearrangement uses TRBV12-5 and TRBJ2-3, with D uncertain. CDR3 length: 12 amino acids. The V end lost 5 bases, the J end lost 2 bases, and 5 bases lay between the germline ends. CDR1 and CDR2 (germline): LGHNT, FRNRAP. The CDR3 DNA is TGTGCTAGTGGTAAAGACACAGATACGCAGTATTTT. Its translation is CASGKDTDTQYF.

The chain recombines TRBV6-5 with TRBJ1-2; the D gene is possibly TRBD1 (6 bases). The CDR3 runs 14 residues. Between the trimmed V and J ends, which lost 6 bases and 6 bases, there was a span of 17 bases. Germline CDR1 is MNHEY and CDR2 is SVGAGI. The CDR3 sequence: CASRRLYRAHGYTF. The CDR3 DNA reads TGTGCCAGCAGGAGACTCTACAGGGCTCATGGCTACACCTTC.

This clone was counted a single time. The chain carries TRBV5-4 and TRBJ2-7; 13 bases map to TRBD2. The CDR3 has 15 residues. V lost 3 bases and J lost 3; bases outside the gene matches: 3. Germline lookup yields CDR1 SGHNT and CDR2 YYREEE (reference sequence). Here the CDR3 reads CASSWGTSGIYEQYF. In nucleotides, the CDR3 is TGTGCCAGCAGCTGGGGGACTAGCGGGATCTACGAGCAGTACTTC.

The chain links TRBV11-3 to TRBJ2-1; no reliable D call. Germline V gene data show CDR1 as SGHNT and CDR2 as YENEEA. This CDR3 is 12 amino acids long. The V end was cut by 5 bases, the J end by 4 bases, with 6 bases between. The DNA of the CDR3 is TGTGCCAGCAGCAACCAGTACAATGAGCAGTTCTTC. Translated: CASSNQYNEQFF.

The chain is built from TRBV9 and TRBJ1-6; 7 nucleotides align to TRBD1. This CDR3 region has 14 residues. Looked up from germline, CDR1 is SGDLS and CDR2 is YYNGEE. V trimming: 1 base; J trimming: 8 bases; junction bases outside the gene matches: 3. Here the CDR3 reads CASSVRQGDSPLHF. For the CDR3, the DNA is TGTGCCAGCAGCGTACGACAGGGAGATTCACCCCTCCACTTT.

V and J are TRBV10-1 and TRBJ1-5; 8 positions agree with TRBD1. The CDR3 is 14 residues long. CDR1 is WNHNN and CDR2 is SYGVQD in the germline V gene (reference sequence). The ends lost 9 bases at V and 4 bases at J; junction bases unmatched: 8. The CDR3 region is CARGQVVKNQPQHF. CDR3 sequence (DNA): TGCGCCAGGGGACAGGTTGTTAAAAATCAGCCCCAGCATTTT.

The CDR3 DNA reads TGCAGCGTTGAGGTTTCCACCGGGGCGACCCAGTACTTC. This translates into CSVEVSTGATQYF. The chain recombines TRBV29-1 with TRBJ2-5; D possibly matches TRBD1 or TRBD2 (5 bases each). Trimming took 3 bases from V and 7 from J, leaving 15 bases between them. CDR1 is SQVTM, CDR2 ANQGSEA, per germline. The CDR3 has 13 residues.

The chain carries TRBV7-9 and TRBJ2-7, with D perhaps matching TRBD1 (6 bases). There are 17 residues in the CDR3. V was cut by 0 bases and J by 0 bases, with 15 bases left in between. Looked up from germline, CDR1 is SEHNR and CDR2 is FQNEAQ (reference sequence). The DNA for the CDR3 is TGTGCCAGCAGCTTAGCCTTCACGAGGACAGACTCCTACGAGCAGTACTTC. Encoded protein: CASSLAFTRTDSYEQYF.

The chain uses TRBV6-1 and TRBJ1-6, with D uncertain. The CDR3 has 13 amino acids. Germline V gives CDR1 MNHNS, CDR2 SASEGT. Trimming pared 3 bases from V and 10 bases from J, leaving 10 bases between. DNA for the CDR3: TGTGCCAGCAGTGACCCGGGCGGATCACCCCTCCACTTT. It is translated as CASSDPGGSPLHF.

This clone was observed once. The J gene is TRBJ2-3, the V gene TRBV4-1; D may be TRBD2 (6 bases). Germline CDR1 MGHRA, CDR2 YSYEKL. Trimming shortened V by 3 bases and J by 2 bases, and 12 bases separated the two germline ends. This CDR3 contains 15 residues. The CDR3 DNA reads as TGCGCCAGCAGCCATGACGGGGGAGACACAGATACGCAGTATTTT. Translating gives CASSHDGGDTDTQYF.

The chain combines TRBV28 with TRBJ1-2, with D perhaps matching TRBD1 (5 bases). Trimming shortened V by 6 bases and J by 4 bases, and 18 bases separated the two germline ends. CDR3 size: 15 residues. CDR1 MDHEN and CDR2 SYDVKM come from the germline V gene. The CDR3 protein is CASRSPGQGVYGYTF. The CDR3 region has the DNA TGTGCCAGCAGAAGCCCGGGCCAGGGAGTCTATGGCTACACCTTC.

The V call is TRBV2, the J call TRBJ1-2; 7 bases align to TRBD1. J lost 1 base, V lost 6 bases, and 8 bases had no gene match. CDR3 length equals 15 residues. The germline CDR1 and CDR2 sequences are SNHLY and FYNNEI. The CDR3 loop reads CASSAPGQLNYGYTF. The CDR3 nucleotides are TGTGCCAGCAGCGCACCGGGACAGCTTAACTATGGCTACACCTTC.

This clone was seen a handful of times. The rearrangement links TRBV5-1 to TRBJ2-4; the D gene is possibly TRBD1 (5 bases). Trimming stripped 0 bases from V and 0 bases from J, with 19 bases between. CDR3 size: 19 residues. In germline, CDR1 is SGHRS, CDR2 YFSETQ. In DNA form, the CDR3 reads TGCGCCAGCAGCTTGGCGGCCGATGGACAAGCACTAGCCAAAAACATTCAGTACTTC. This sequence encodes CASSLAADGQALAKNIQYF.